This T cell receptor (beta chain) came from a study of cytomegalovirus exposure and HLA in healthy donors. The wider study: In an earlier analysis, 95 million to 140 million unique TCR beta sequences were found from about 180 million T cells.

As concerns this clone: Its target is unknown.

Notes on the study in general: It was 150 to 200 TCR beta chains that were listed as cytomegalovirus-associated.

PCR was performed using 60 Vbeta and 13 Jbeta primers. Measured with immunoSEQ multiplex PCR; TCRdb has only the in-frame clones, and not every one. The sample includes around 210,000 clones, 70% to 80% seen only once; the top ten take more than 0.35%. Sequenced input: PBMCs. The source of this sequence is a male donor in good health and CMV-seropositive.

CDR3 loop: CASSENRDNSPLHF. The CDR3 coding sequence is TGTGCCAGTAGTGAAAACAGGGATAATTCACCCCTCCACTTT. The chain couples TRBV19 to TRBJ1-6; TRBD1 might be the D (6 bases). Germline V gives CDR1 LNHDA, CDR2 SQIVND (reference sequence). This CDR3 has 14 residues. V lost 5 bases, J lost 5 bases, and 10 bases lay in between. The full variable domain, completed using reference TRBV19 and TRBJ1-6, is DGGITQSPKYLFRKEGQNVTLSCEQNLNHDAMYWYRQDPGQGLRLIYYSQIVNDFQKGDIAEGYSVSREKKESFPLTVTSAQKNPTAFYLCASSENRDNSPLHFGNGTRLTVT.